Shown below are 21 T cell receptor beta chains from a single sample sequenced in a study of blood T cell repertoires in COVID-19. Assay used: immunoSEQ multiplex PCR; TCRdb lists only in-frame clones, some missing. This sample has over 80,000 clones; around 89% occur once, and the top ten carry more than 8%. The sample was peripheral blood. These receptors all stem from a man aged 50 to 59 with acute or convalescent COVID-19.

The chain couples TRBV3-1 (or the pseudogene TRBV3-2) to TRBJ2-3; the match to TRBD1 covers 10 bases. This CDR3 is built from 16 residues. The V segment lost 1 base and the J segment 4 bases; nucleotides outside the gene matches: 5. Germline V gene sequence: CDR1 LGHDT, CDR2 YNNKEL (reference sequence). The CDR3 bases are TGTGCCAGCAGCCAAGGGACAGGGGGGGGGCCAGATACGCAGTATTTT. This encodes CASSQGTGGGPDTQYF.

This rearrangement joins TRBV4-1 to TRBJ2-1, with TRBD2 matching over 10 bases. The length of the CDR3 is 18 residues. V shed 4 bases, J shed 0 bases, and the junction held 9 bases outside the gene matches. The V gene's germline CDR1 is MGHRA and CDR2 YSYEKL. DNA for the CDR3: TGCGCCAGCAGCCCAACTAGCGGGGAGATGAGCTCCTACAATGAGCAGTTCTTC. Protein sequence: CASSPTSGEMSSYNEQFF.

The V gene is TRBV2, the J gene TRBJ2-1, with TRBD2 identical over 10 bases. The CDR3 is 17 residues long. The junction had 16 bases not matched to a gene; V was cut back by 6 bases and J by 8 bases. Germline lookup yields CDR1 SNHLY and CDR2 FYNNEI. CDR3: CASRRSLASGGWYEQFF. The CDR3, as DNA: TGTGCCAGCAGGCGGTCATTGGCTAGCGGGGGATGGTATGAGCAGTTCTTC.

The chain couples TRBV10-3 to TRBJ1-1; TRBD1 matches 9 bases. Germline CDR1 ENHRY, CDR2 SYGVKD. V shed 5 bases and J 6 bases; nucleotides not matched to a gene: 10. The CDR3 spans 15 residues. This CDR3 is CAISSKQGASSEAFF. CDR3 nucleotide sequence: TGTGCCATCAGTTCAAAACAGGGGGCAAGTTCTGAAGCTTTCTTT.

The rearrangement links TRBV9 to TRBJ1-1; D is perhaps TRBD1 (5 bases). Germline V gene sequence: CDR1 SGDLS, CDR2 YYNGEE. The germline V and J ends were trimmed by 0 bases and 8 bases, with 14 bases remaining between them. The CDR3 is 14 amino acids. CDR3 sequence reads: CASSVGSQGSEAFF. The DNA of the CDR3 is TGTGCCAGCAGCGTAGGATCGCAGGGATCAGAAGCTTTCTTT.

Here the CDR3 reads CASSLGSTGPEETQYF. CDR3 DNA sequence: TGTGCCAGCAGCTTAGGTTCGACAGGACCCGAAGAGACCCAGTACTTC. This chain connects TRBV11-2 to TRBJ2-5; D is possibly TRBD1 (6 bases). CDR1 is SGHAT, CDR2 FQNNGV, per germline. V was shortened by 1 base and J by 3 bases, with 15 bases between the two germline ends. The CDR3 is 16 residues long.

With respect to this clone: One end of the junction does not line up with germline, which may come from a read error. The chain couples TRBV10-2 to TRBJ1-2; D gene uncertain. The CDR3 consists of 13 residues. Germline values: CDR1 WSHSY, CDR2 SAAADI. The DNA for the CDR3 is TGCGCCAGCTGTGAAGACGCCTCGGGGGGCTACACCTTC. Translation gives CASCEDASGGYTF.

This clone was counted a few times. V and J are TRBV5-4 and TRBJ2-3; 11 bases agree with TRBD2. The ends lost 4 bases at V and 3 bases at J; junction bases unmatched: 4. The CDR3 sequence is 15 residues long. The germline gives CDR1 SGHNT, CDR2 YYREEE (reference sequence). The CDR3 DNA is TGTGCCAGCAGCCGTAGCGGGGGGGCTACAGATACGCAGTATTTT. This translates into CASSRSGGATDTQYF.

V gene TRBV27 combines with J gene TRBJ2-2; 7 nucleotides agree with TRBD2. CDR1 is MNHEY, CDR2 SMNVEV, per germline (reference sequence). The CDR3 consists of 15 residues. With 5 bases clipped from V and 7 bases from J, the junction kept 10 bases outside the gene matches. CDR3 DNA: TGTGCCAGCAGTGCGTCCCGGGACTATGTCGGGGAGCTGTTTTTT. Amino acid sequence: CASSASRDYVGELFF.

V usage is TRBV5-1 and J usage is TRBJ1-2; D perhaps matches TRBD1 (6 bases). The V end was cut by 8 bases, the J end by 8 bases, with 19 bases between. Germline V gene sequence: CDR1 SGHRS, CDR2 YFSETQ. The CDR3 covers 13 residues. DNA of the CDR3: TGCGCCAGTATATTGGCAGGGGCGCTAGGCTACACCTTC. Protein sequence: CASILAGALGYTF.

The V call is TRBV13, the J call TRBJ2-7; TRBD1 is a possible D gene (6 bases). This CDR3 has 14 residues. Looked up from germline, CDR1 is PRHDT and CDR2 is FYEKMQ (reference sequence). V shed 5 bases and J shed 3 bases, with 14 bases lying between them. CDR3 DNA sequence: TGTGCCAGCAGCCAGTGGGGACATTACTACGAGCAGTACTTC. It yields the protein CASSQWGHYYEQYF.

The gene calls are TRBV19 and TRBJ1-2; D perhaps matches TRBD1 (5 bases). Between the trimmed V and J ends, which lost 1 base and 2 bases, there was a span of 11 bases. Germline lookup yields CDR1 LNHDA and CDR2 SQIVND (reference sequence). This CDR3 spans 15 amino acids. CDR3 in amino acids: CASSIVGRGNYGYTF. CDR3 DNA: TGTGCCAGTAGTATAGTCGGGCGGGGGAACTATGGCTACACCTTC.

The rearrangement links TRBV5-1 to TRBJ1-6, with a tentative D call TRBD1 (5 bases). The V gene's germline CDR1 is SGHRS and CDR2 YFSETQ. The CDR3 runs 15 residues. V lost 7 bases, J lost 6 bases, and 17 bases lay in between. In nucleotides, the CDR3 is TGCGCCAGCGCCTCCGAAGGGGTAGGTAATTCACCCCTCCACTTT. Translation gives CASASEGVGNSPLHF.

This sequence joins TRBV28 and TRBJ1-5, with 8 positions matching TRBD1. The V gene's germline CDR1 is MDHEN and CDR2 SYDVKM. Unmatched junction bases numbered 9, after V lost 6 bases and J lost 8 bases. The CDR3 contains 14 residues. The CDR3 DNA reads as TGTGCCAGCAGGAAGACAGGGGCCTATGAGCCCCAGCATTTT. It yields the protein CASRKTGAYEPQHF.

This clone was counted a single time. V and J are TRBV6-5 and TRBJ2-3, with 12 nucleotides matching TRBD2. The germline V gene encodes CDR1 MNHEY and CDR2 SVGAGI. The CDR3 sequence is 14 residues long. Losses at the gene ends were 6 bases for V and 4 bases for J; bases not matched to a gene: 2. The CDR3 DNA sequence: TGTGCCAGCAGAAGGACTAGCGGGGCAGATACGCAGTATTTT. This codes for CASRRTSGADTQYF.

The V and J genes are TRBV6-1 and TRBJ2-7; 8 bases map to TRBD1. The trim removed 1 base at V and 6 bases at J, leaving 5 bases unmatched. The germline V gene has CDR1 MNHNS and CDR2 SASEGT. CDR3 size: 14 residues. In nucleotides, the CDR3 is TGTGCCAGCAGTGAAGGGACAGGGTGGGGCGAGCAGTACGTC. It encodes CASSEGTGWGEQYV.

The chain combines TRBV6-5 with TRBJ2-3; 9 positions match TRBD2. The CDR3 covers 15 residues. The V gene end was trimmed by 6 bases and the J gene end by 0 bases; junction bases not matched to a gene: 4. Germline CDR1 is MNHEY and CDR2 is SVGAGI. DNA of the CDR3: TGTGCCAGCAGCGCTAGCGGGACTAGCACAGATACGCAGTATTTT. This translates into CASSASGTSTDTQYF.

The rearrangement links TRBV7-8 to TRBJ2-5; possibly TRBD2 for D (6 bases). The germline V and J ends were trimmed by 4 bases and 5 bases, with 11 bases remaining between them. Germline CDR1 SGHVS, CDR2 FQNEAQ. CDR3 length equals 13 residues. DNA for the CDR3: TGTGCCAGCAGCTACGGCCGGGGGGAGACCCAGTACTTC. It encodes CASSYGRGETQYF.

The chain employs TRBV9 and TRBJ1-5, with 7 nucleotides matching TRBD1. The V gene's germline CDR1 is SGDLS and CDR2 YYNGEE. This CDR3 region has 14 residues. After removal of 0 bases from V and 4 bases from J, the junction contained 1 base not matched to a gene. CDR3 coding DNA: TGTGCCAGCAGCGTAGGACAGGGAAATCAGCCCCAGCATTTT. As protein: CASSVGQGNQPQHF.

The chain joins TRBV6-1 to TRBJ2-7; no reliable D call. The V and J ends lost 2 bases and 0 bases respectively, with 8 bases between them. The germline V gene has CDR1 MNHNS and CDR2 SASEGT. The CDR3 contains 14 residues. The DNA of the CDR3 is TGTGCCAGCAGTGAATTATGGAGCTCCTACGAGCAGTACGTC. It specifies CASSELWSSYEQYV.

CDR3 sequence: CASGLGQGVEKLFF. DNA for the CDR3: TGTGCTAGTGGTTTGGGACAGGGGGTTGAAAAACTGTTTTTT. The chain couples TRBV12-5 to TRBJ1-4; 9 nucleotides align to TRBD1. The CDR3 is 14 amino acids. The V segment lost 1 base and the J segment 7 bases; nucleotides outside the gene matches: 1. Germline CDR1 is LGHNT and CDR2 is FRNRAP.